The present T cell receptor beta chain was sequenced within a study of blood T cells in healthy people across ages. This clonotype showed up just a few times. The junction had 17 bases not matched to a gene; V was cut back by 7 bases and J by 6 bases. The germline V gene has CDR1 MNHEY and CDR2 SVGEGT. This CDR3 is 17 amino acids long. Using a J-beta primer mix together with a sample-barcoded 5' primer, a second PCR was run for roughly 6 to 12 cycles. TCRdb recomputed calls from the 5' RACE reads with MiXCR, one row per CDR3 protein. Of 630,000 or so distinct CDR3 sequences in the sample, about 30% were seen once.

The TCR sequence derives from a woman aged 80 or older in good health. Sequenced: blood. The rearrangement joins TRBV6-2 or TRBV6-3 to TRBJ2-1, with TRBD1 identical over 8 bases. CDR3 bases: TGTGCCAGCAAACACCCGCCCGGGACAGGAAAAGGCAATGAGCAGTTCTTC. This gives the protein CASKHPPGTGKGNEQFF.